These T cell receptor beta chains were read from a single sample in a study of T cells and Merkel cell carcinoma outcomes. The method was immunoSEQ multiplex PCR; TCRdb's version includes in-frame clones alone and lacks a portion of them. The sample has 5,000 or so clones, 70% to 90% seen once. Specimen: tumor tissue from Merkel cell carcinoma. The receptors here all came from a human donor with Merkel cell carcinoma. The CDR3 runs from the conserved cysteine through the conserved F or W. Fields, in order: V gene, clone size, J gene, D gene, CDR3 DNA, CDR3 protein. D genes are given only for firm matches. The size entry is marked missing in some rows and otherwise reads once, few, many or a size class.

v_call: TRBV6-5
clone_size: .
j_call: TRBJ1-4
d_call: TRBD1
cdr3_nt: TGTGCCAGCAGTCCGGGACAGTCGGGGTTACAAAAACTGTTTTTT
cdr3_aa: CASSPGQSGLQKLFF

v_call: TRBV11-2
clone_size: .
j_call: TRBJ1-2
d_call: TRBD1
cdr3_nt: TGTGCCAGCAGCTCTCCGGGACAGGGGGTTTATGGCTACACCTTC
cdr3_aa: CASSSPGQGVYGYTF

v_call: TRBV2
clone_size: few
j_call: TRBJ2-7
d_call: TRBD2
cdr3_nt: TGTGCCAGCCACCTAGCGGGGGGCTCGGACGAGCAGTACTTC
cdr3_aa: CASHLAGGSDEQYF

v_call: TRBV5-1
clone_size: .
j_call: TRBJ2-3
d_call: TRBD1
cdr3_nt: TGCGCCAGCAGCCAAAGACAGGGCCCCCCAGATACGCAGTATTTT
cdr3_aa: CASSQRQGPPDTQYF

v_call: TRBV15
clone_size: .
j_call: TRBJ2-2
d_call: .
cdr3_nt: TGTGCCACCAGCAGAGGCCCGCAGAACACCGGGGAGCTGTTTTTT
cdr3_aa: CATSRGPQNTGELFF

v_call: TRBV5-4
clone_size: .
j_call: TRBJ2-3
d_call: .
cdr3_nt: TGTGCCAGCAGCTTGGGGGGGGGCCGCACAGATACGCAGTATTTT
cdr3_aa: CASSLGGGRTDTQYF

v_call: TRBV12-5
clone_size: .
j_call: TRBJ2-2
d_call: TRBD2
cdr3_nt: TGTGCTAGTGGTTTTCTAGCGGGAGACACCGGGGAGCTGTTTTTT
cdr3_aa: CASGFLAGDTGELFF

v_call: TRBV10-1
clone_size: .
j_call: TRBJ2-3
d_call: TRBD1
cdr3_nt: TGCGCCAGCTCGGGACAGCCAAACACAGATACGCAGTATTTT
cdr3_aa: CASSGQPNTDTQYF

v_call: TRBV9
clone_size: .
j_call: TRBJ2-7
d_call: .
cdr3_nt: TGTGCCAGCAGCCCCGGTGGAGACGGTCTCGAGCAGTACTTC
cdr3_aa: CASSPGGDGLEQYF

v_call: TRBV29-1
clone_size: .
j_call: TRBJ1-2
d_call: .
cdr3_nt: TGCAGCGTTGAAGACAGGGAAGACGGCTACACCTTC
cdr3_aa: CSVEDREDGYTF

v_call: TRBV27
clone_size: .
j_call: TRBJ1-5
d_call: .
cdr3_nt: TGTGCCAGCAGTTTACGATCCCCCCGCCAGGGAAGCAATCAGCCCCAGCATTTT
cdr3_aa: CASSLRSPRQGSNQPQHF

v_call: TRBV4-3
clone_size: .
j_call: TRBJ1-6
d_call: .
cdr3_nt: TGCGCCAGCAGCCAAAACAGGTATAATTCACCCCTCCACTTT
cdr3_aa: CASSQNRYNSPLHF

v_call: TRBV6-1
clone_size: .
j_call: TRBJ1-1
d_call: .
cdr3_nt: TGTGCCAGCAGTGAGGTCGTTGGACAGGAAGCTTTCTTT
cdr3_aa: CASSEVVGQEAFF

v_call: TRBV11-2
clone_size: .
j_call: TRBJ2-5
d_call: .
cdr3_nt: TGTGCCAGCAGCTTTAAGACAGGGAGGGAATGGGAGACCCAGTACTTC
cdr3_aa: CASSFKTGREWETQYF

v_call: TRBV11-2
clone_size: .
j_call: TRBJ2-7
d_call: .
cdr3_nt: TGTGCCAGCAGCTCCGGACACGCCGTCGAGCAGTACTTC
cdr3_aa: CASSSGHAVEQYF

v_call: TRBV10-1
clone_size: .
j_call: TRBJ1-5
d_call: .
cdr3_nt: TGCGCCAGCAGTGAGGTAGGGAATCAGCCCCAGCATTTT
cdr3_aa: CASSEVGNQPQHF

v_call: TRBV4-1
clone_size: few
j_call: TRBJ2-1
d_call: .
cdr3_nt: TGCGCCAGCAGCCAAGGGCAGGGTAAGAATGAGCAGTTCTTC
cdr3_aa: CASSQGQGKNEQFF

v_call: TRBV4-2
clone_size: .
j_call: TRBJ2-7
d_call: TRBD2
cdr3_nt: TGTGCCAGCAGGCGGGAGCTGGACGCCTACGAGCAGTACTTC
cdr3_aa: CASRRELDAYEQYF

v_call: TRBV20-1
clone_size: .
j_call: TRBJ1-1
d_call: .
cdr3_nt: TGCAGTGCTAGGGACAGCCCCGAAGCTTTCTTT
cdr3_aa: CSARDSPEAFF

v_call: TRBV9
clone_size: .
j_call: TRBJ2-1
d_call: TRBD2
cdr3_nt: TGTGCCAGCAGCGTAGCGGGGACTAGCGGGAGTAGCTACAATGAGCAGTTCTTC
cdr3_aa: CASSVAGTSGSSYNEQFF

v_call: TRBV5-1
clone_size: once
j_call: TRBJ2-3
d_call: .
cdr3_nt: TGCGCCAGCAGCTCCGACGGGACCGCCACAGATACGCAGTATTTT
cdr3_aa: CASSSDGTATDTQYF

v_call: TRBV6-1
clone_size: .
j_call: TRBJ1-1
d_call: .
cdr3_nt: TGTGCCAGCAGTGAAACAGGGTTTAGGAACACTGAAGCTTTCTTT
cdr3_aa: CASSETGFRNTEAFF

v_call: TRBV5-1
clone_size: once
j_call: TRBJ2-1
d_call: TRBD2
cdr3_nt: TGCGCCAGCAGCCCGGGACTAGCGGGAGTTGGGTGGAATGAGCAGTTCTTC
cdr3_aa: CASSPGLAGVGWNEQFF

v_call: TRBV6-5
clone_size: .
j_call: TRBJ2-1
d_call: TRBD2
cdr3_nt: TGTGCCAGCACCCCCCTCGCGGGAGACAATGAGCAGTTCTTC
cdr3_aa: CASTPLAGDNEQFF